The 2 T cell receptor beta chains below come from one sample, sequenced in a study of tumor and adjacent non-tumor tissue in lung cancer. A modified ARM-PCR protocol with three rounds of nested PCR amplified TCRbeta. Via MiXCR, TCRdb re-called the multiplex PCR reads, giving one row per CDR3 protein. The profile shows more than 60,000 distinct CDR3 sequences, 77% of them singletons. No cell sorting was done before RNA was extracted from the tissue. The specimen was lung tumor tissue. The receptors derive from a woman between 50 and 59 years old with non-small cell lung cancer.

Concerning this clonotype: A read error may account for a junction end that differs from germline. The chain joins TRBV29-1 to TRBJ1-2; D is undetermined. The CDR3 consists of 12 residues. Germline V gene sequence: CDR1 SQVTM, CDR2 ANQGSEA. The CDR3 region has the DNA TGCAGCGTGCGCCCGGATCACTATGGCTACAGCTTC. This encodes CSVRPDHYGYSF.

The sample holds one count of this clonotype. V usage is TRBV10-1 and J usage is TRBJ2-1; the D call may be TRBD1 or TRBD2 (5 bases each). Trimming left V 8 bases short and J 7 bases short, with 21 bases between. The CDR3 totals 15 residues. Germline V gene lookup returns CDR1 WNHNN and CDR2 SYGVQD (reference sequence). The CDR3 DNA follows: TGCGCCAGCCAAGTATGGGGGACCGTGCATAATGAGCAGTTCTTC. The encoded protein is CASQVWGTVHNEQFF.